The rows below give T cell receptor beta chains drawn from one sample of a study of blood T cell repertoires in COVID-19. Sequencing used immunoSEQ multiplex PCR; TCRdb keeps in-frame clones, though not all of them. The sample holds 88,000 or so clones, about 85% seen once. The sequencing input was peripheral blood. These receptor sequences come from a human donor in a cohort sampled during active COVID-19. Each CDR3 is given with its conserved first and last residue. Each record gives: clone size, J gene, D gene, V gene, CDR3 DNA, CDR3 protein. The D gene is left open where the match is weak. Clone size is stated in some rows and not others, as once, few, many or a class when expanded.

>few|TRBJ2-5|NA|TRBV12-3/TRBV12-4
TGTGCCAGCAGTAAGCGTGAGACCCAGTACTTC
CASSKRETQYF
>NA|TRBJ2-5|TRBD2|TRBV7-2
TGTGCCACCAGCAAGGGACTAGCGGTCATACAAGAGACCCAGTACTTC
CATSKGLAVIQETQYF
>few|TRBJ1-1|TRBD1|TRBV7-2
TGTGCCAGCAGCGAAGACAGGGCGAACACTGAAGCTTTCTTT
CASSEDRANTEAFF
>NA|TRBJ2-7|TRBD1|TRBV6-5
TGTGCCAGCACCCACCCGGGACAGGGCATATTGGAGCAGTACTTC
CASTHPGQGILEQYF
>few|TRBJ2-1|TRBD2|TRBV5-1
TGCGCCAGCAAAGGCGGGCGGGAGGGGATCTACAATGAGCAGTTCTTC
CASKGGREGIYNEQFF
>NA|TRBJ2-3|NA|TRBV27
TGTGCCAGCAGTTTACTGACAGGCTGGGGCACAGATACGCAGTATTTT
CASSLLTGWGTDTQYF
>few|TRBJ2-7|NA|TRBV6-5
TGTGCCAGCAGCTCCGGGACACCCCCCGAGCAGTACTTC
CASSSGTPPEQYF
>NA|TRBJ2-6|TRBD1|TRBV10-3
TGTGCCATCAGTGGGCCGGGACAGAAGAGCTCTGGGGCCAACGTCCTGACTTTC
CAISGPGQKSSGANVLTF
>once|TRBJ2-7|TRBD2|TRBV5-1
TGCGCCAGCAGCTTGGTAGCGGGAGCCTCCCTTTCCTACGAGCAGTACTTC
CASSLVAGASLSYEQYF
>once|TRBJ2-3|TRBD2|TRBV11-2
TGTGCCAGCAGCTTCTCGGTCGGGACTAGCGGGGGCACAGATACGCAGTATTTT
CASSFSVGTSGGTDTQYF